This is a list of T cell receptor beta chains from one sample in a study of blood T cell repertoires in COVID-19. The assay was immunoSEQ multiplex PCR, and TCRdb's table has in-frame clones only and misses some. The sample has about 73,000 clones; about 88% are singletons. Input material: peripheral blood. Receptors were obtained from a man at least 80 years old with acute or convalescent COVID-19. CDR3s leave out the opening cysteine and the closing phenylalanine or tryptophan. Clone size is stated in some rows and not others, as once, few, many or a class when expanded.

v_gene,j_gene,abundance,CDR3aa
TRBV15,TRBJ2-7,NA,ATSRRGGAYEQY
TRBV7-6,TRBJ2-7,NA,ASSPPGSSEQY
TRBV21-1,TRBJ1-1,NA,ASSKLRRDTEAF
TRBV4-1,TRBJ1-2,NA,ASSQVVIRTVYGYT
TRBV19,TRBJ1-5,once,ASSIDGGVSNQPQH
TRBV6-2/TRBV6-3,TRBJ1-1,NA,ASSYPPRTGGRTEAF
TRBV5-1,TRBJ1-1,NA,ASSSGGARSTEAF
TRBV5-1,TRBJ2-7,NA,ASSLVSSGQGFYEQY
TRBV3-1/TRBV3-2,TRBJ1-4,few,ASSPGSGQGEKLF
TRBV10-3,TRBJ1-6,NA,ATIGGQGTSYNSPLH
TRBV18,TRBJ2-3,NA,ASSSGVPDTQY
TRBV4-2,TRBJ2-1,NA,ASSQGGGYNEQF
TRBV2,TRBJ1-4,NA,ASRGDRGNEKLF
TRBV3-1/TRBV3-2,TRBJ2-1,NA,ASSPAGDEQF
TRBV4-1,TRBJ1-1,NA,ASSRGQGIDMHTEAF
TRBV20-1,TRBJ1-2,NA,SASMAGRAYGYT
TRBV19,TRBJ2-2,NA,ASRPYSGLNTGELF
TRBV10-2,TRBJ1-1,NA,ASSEYGNTEAF
TRBV6-5,TRBJ1-2,NA,ASSKGSGSYGYT
TRBV12-5,TRBJ1-2,NA,ASGLETAGNYGYT
TRBV5-1,TRBJ2-5,NA,ASSNLGLVMETQY
TRBV6-6,TRBJ1-1,NA,ASSLSGSFAF
TRBV6-1,TRBJ2-3,NA,ASSEPTSGSRTQY
TRBV30,TRBJ1-4,once,AWSGEGVREKLF
TRBV5-8,TRBJ2-5,NA,ASSLAGGPHGKTQY
TRBV6-5,TRBJ2-5,NA,ASSYSPQGSGETQY
TRBV10-2,TRBJ1-1,NA,ASSETLRGEAF
TRBV19,TRBJ1-1,NA,ASSIVTGGTEAF
TRBV5-8,TRBJ2-1,NA,ASPGTSTVDEQF
TRBV2,TRBJ1-4,NA,ASSVMTGGNEKLF
TRBV27,TRBJ1-2,few,ASSLYDGSGYT
TRBV2,TRBJ1-5,NA,ASSQRGSNQPQH
TRBV5-1,TRBJ2-5,once,ASSPGTSRETQY
TRBV7-6,TRBJ1-6,NA,ASSLAGARSPLH
TRBV30,TRBJ1-6,once,ARGTGSNSPLH
TRBV3-1/TRBV3-2,TRBJ2-7,NA,ASSPGTTYEQY
TRBV27,TRBJ1-3,NA,ASSPTLGGASGNTIY
TRBV9,TRBJ1-1,NA,ASSLSPGDRAF
TRBV4-1,TRBJ2-5,NA,ASSQSSGTYVETQY
TRBV5-1,TRBJ2-5,few,ASSSTGNMVETQY
TRBV5-6,TRBJ1-6,NA,ASSLRGSPLH
TRBV14,TRBJ1-5,NA,ASSQATGQPQH
TRBV6-2/TRBV6-3,TRBJ2-1,NA,ASSYSGPGTSGRRQF
TRBV5-4,TRBJ2-6,NA,ASSPPSGPGANVLT
TRBV7-9,TRBJ1-1,NA,ASSREDREAF
TRBV5-8,TRBJ2-1,NA,ASSLGTVRGNEQF
TRBV19,TRBJ2-3,NA,ASSITRTDTQY
TRBV4-2,TRBJ2-3,NA,ASSQEARGSLPYTDTQY
TRBV2,TRBJ2-5,NA,ASSEADRAETQY
TRBV18,TRBJ1-6,NA,ASSPVAGDSPLH
TRBV2,TRBJ1-3,once,ASSATDRGLGNTIY
TRBV3-1/TRBV3-2,TRBJ2-1,NA,ASSQAGGSYNEQF
TRBV20-1,TRBJ1-1,NA,SVGGDTEAF